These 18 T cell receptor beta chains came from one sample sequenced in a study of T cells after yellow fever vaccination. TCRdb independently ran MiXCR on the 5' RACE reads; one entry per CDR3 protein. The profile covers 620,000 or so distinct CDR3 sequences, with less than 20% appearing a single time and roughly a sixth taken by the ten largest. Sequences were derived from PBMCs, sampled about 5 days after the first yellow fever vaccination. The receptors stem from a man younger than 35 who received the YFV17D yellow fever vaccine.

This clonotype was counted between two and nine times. CDR3 loop: CASSLNPGGGNTIYF. The CDR3 DNA sequence: TGTGCCAGCAGCTTAAATCCGGGTGGTGGAAACACCATATATTTT. The chain joins TRBV7-3 to TRBJ1-3; D is uncertain. V gave up 1 base and J gave up 3 bases, with 10 bases separating them. The CDR3 consists of 15 residues. CDR1 is SGHTA and CDR2 is FQGTGA in the germline V gene. Combining the CDR3 with reference TRBV7-3 and TRBJ1-3 gives the whole variable domain GAGVSQTPSNKVTEKGKYVELRCDPISGHTALYWYRQSLGQGPEFLIYFQGTGAADDSGLPNDRFFAVRPEGSVSTLKIQRTERGDSAVYLCASSLNPGGGNTIYFGEGSWLTVV.

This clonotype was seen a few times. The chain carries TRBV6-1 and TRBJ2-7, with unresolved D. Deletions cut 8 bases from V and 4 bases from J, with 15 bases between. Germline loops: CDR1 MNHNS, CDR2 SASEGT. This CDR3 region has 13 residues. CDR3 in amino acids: CASRGSGPYEQYF. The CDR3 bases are TGTGCCAGCCGAGGCAGTGGACCTTACGAGCAGTACTTC.

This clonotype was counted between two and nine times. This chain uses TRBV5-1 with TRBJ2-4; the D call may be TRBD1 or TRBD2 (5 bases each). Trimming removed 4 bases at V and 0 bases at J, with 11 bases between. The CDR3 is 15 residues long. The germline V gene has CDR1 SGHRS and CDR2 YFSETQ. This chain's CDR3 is CASSIGTVAKNIQYF. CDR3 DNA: TGCGCCAGCAGCATCGGGACGGTAGCCAAAAACATTCAGTACTTC.

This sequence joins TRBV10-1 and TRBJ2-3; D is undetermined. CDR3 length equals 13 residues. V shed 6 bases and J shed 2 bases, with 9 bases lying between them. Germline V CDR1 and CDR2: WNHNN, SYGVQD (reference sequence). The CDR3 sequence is CASRRRNTDTQYF. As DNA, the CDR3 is TGCGCCAGCAGGAGAAGAAACACAGATACGCAGTATTTT.

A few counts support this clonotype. CDR3 in amino acids: CSAWAYGYTF. The CDR3 DNA follows: TGCAGTGCTTGGGCCTATGGCTACACCTTC. This rearrangement joins TRBV20-1 to TRBJ1-2; D is ambiguous. CDR1 DFQATT and CDR2 SNEGSKA come from the germline V gene (reference sequence). The CDR3 totals 10 residues. The V end lost 5 bases, the J end lost 4 bases, and 5 bases lay between the germline ends.

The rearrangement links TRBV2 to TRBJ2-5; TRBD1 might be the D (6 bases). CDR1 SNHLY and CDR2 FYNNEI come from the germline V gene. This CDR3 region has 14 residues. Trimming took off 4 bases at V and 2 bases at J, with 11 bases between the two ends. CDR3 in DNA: TGTGCCAGCAGTGGTGGCAGGGGACAAGAGACCCAGTACTTC. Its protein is CASSGGRGQETQYF.

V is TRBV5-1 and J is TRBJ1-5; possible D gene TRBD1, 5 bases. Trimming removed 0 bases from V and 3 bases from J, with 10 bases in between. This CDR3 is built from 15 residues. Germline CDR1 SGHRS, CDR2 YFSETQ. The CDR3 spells CASSLEGTLNQPQHF. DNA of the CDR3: TGCGCCAGCAGCTTGGAAGGGACTCTCAATCAGCCCCAGCATTTT.

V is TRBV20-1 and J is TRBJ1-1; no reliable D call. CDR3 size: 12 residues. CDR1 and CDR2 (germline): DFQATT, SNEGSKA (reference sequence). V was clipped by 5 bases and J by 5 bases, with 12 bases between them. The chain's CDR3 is CSAEAEATEAFF. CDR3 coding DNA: TGCAGTGCTGAGGCAGAAGCTACTGAAGCTTTCTTT.

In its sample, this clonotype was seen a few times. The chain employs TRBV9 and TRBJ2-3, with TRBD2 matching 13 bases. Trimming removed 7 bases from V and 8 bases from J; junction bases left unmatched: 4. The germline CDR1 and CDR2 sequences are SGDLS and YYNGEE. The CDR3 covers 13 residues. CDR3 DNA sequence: TGTGCCAGCGGACTAGCGGGGGAAGGTACGCAGTATTTT. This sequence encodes CASGLAGEGTQYF.

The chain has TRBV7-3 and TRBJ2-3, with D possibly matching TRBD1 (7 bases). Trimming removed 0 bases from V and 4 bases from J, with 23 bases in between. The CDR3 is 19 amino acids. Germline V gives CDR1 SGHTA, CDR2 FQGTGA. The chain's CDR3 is CASSLTKGGRGQGADTQYF. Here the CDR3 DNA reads TGTGCCAGCAGCTTAACAAAAGGGGGCCGGGGGCAAGGCGCAGATACGCAGTATTTT.

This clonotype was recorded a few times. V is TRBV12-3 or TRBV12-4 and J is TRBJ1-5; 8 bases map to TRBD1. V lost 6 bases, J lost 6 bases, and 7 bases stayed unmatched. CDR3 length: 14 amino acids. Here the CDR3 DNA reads TGTGCCAGCAGGACGACAGGGGTTGGTCAGCCCCAGCATTTT. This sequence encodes CASRTTGVGQPQHF.

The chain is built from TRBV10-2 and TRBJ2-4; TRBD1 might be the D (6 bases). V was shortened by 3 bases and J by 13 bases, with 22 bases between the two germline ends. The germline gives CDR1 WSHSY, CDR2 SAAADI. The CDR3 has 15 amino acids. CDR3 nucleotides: TGCGCCAGCAGTGATCTCCACACCCACAGGGCCTTACAGTACTTC. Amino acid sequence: CASSDLHTHRALQYF.

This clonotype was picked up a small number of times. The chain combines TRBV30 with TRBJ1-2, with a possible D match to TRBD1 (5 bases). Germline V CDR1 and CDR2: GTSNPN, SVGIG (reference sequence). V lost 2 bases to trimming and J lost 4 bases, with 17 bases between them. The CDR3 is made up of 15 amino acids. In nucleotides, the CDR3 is TGTGCCTGGAGTCCGCTGGGGCAGCTGATCTATGGCTACACCTTC. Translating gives CAWSPLGQLIYGYTF.

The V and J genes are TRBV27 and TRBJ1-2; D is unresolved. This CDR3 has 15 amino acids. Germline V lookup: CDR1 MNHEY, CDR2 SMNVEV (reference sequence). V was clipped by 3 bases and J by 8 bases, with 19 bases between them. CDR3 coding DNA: TGTGCCAGCAGTTTTGGCCCCCCCCCGGCGGGAGGCTACACCTTC. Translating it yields CASSFGPPPAGGYTF.

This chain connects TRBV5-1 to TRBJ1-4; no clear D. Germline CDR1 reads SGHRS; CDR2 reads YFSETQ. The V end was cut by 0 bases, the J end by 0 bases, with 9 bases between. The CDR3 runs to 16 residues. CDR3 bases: TGCGCCAGCAGCTTGGGGCGAATTTCAACTAATGAAAAACTGTTTTTT. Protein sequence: CASSLGRISTNEKLFF.

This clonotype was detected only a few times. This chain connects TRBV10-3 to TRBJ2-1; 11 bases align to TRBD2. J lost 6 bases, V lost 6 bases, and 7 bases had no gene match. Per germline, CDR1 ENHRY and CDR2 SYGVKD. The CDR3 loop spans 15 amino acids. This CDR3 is CAISDSSGGPNEQFF. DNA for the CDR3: TGTGCCATCAGCGATTCTAGCGGGGGGCCCAATGAGCAGTTCTTC.

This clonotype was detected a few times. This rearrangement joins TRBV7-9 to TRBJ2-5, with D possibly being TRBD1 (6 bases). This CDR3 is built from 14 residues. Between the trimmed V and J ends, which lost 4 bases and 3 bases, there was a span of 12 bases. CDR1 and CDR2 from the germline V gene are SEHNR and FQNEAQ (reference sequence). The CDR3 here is CASSYRDGEETQYF. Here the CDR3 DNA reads TGTGCCAGCAGCTACAGGGATGGGGAAGAGACCCAGTACTTC.

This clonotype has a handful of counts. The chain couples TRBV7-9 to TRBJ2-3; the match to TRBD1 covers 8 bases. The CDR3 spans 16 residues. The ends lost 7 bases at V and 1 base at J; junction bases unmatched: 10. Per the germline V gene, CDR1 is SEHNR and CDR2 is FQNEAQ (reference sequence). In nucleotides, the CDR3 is TGTGCCAGCACCTCCCACCAGGGACAGGGCACAGATACGCAGTATTTT. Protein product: CASTSHQGQGTDTQYF.